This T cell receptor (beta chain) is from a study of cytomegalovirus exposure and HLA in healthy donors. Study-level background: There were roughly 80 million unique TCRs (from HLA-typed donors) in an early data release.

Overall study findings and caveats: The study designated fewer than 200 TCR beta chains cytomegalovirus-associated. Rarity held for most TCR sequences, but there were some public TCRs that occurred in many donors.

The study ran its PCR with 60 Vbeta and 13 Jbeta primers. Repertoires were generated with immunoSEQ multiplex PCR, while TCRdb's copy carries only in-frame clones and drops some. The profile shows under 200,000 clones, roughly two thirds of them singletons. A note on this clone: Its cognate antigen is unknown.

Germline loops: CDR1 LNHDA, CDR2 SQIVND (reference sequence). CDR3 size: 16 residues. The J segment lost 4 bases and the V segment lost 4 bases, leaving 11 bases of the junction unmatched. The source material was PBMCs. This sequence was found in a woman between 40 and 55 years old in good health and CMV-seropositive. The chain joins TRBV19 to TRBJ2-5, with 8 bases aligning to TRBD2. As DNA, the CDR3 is TGTGCCAGTAGTAGATCCGGGACTAGGGTCGCAGAGACCCAGTACTTC. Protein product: CASSRSGTRVAETQYF.